This TCR beta chain originates from a study of lymphopenia after photon versus proton radiotherapy. Profiling relied on immunoSEQ multiplex PCR, and the TCRdb table lists in-frame clones only, not all of them. This sample carries approximately 50,000 clones, approximately 82% of them seen once, and the ten largest clones take over 25%. As for this clone: Antigen unknown.

Study results and limitations: Under photons, naive T cells and diversity fell while effector/memory populations rose.

The J segment lost 3 bases and the V segment lost 3 bases, leaving 14 bases of the junction unmatched. Looked up from germline, CDR1 is SGHDT and CDR2 is YYEEEE. The CDR3 has 19 amino acids. The specimen comprised peripheral blood, sampled from a patient treated with photon-based radiotherapy. The chain links TRBV5-6 to TRBJ2-7; 14 bases agree with TRBD2. The receptor was isolated from a man aged 45 to 65 with gastric cancer. The CDR3 DNA reads TGTGCCAGCAGCTGGGGGACTAGCGGGAGAGGAAGGCTAGTCTACGAGCAGTACTTC. The encoded protein is CASSWGTSGRGRLVYEQYF.